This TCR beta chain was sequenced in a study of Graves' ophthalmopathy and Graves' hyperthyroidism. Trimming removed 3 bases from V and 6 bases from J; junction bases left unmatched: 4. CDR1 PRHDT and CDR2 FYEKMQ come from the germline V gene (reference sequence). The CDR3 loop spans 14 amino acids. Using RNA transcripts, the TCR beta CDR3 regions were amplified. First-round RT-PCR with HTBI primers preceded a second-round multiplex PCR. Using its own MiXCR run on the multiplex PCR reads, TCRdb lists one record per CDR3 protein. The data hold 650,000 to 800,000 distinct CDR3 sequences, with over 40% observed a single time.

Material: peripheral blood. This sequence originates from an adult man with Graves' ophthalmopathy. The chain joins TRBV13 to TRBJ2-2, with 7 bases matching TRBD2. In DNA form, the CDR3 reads TGTGCCAGCAGCTTGTGGGGGGGAGCCGGGGAGCTGTTTTTT. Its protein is CASSLWGGAGELFF.